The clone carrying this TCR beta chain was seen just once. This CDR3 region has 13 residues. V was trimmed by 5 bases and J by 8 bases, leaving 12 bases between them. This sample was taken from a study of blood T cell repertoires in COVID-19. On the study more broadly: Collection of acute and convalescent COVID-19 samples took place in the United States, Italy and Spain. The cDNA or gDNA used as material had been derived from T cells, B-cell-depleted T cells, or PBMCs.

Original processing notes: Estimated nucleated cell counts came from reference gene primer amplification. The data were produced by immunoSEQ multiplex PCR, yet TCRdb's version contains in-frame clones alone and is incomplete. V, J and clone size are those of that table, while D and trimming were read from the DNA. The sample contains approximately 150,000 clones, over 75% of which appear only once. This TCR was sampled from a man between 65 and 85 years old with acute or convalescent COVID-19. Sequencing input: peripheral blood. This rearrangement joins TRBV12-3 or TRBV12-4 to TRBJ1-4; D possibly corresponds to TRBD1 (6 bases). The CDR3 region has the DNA TGTGCCAGCAGTAAACAGGGTCAAGAAAAACTGTTTTTT. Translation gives CASSKQGQEKLFF.